These 31 T cell receptor beta chains share one sample of origin, sequenced in a study of T cell responses to AZD1222 COVID-19 vaccine. The data were produced by immunoSEQ multiplex PCR, yet TCRdb's version contains in-frame clones alone and is incomplete. The sample consists of roughly 200,000 clones, roughly nine tenths of them appearing once. The sample consisted of peripheral blood, taken 28 days after the second AZD1222 dose. The receptors stem from an adult who received the AZD1222 COVID-19 vaccine.

This clone was seen only once. V is TRBV13 and J is TRBJ2-7; TRBD1 or TRBD2 may be the D gene (6 bases each). This CDR3 is 14 amino acids long. CDR1 and CDR2 (germline): PRHDT, FYEKMQ (reference sequence). Trimming took off 6 bases at V and 4 bases at J, with 16 bases between the two ends. CDR3: CASRKGGPHYEQYF. CDR3 DNA sequence: TGTGCCAGCAGAAAAGGGGGGCCCCATTACGAGCAGTACTTC.

This rearrangement joins TRBV4-3 to TRBJ1-2; TRBD1 aligns across 9 bases. The CDR3 spans 16 residues. J was trimmed by 3 bases and V by 0 bases; bases with no gene match: 5. The germline CDR1 and CDR2 sequences are LGHNA and YSLEER. CDR3 protein: CASSQDHRGRDYGYTF. CDR3 coding DNA: TGCGCCAGCAGCCAAGACCACAGGGGGCGCGACTATGGCTACACCTTC.

This clone has just one count. This rearrangement joins TRBV24-1 to TRBJ1-1; TRBD1 aligns across 9 bases. The CDR3 has 18 amino acids. CDR1 KGHDR and CDR2 SFDVKD come from the germline V gene. The V gene end was trimmed by 6 bases and the J gene end by 5 bases; junction bases not matched to a gene: 18. CDR3 residues: CATSPPVPHRGRRTEAFF. The CDR3, as DNA: TGTGCCACCAGTCCCCCGGTCCCCCACAGGGGGCGACGGACTGAAGCTTTCTTT.

The chain couples TRBV12-5 to TRBJ2-5; TRBD2 matches 7 bases. V dropped 1 base and J dropped 2; count of bases not matched to a gene: 4. The CDR3 contains 15 residues. Germline CDR1 is LGHNT and CDR2 is FRNRAP. CDR3 nucleotides: TGTGCTAGTGGTTTGGGGCCAGCGGGGCAAGAGACCCAGTACTTC. Its translation is CASGLGPAGQETQYF.

The gene calls are TRBV7-3 and TRBJ2-7, with 13 bases aligning to TRBD2. Germline CDR1 reads SGHTA; CDR2 reads FQGTGA. This CDR3 has 15 residues. V was pared by 4 bases and J by 4 bases, with 4 bases of the junction left unmatched. In DNA form, the CDR3 reads TGTGCCAGCAGCTATGGACTAGCGGGAGCGTACGAGCAGTACTTC. Translating it yields CASSYGLAGAYEQYF.

The chain uses TRBV2 and TRBJ2-7, with TRBD1 matching over 8 bases. Trimming at V came to 7 bases and at J to 3 bases, leaving 5 bases not matched to a gene. CDR1 and CDR2 (germline): SNHLY, FYNNEI. This CDR3 is 13 amino acids long. CDR3 coding DNA: TGTGCCAGCAAAGAGACAGGGGACTACGAGCAGTACTTC. It specifies CASKETGDYEQYF. Variable domain in full (rest from reference TRBV2 and TRBJ2-7): EPEVTQTPSHQVTQMGQEVILRCVPISNHLYFYWYRQILGQKVEFLVSFYNNEISEKSEIFDDQFSVERPDGSNFTLKIRSTKLEDSAMYFCASKETGDYEQYFGPGTRLTVT.

The chain carries TRBV5-4 and TRBJ1-1; D perhaps matches TRBD1 (5 bases). V shed 2 bases and J shed 0 bases, with 8 bases lying between them. Germline V gene sequence: CDR1 SGHNT, CDR2 YYREEE (reference sequence). CDR3 length equals 14 residues. The CDR3 DNA reads as TGTGCCAGCAGCTTTAGACAGATGAACACTGAAGCTTTCTTT. Translating it yields CASSFRQMNTEAFF.

The V gene is TRBV12-3 or TRBV12-4, the J gene TRBJ2-7; D may be TRBD1 (6 bases). The CDR3 spans 13 residues. The V and J ends lost 6 bases and 1 base respectively, with 10 bases between them. The CDR3 spells CASSVGQSYEQYF. The CDR3, as DNA: TGTGCCAGCAGCGTTGGACAGTCCTACGAGCAGTACTTC.

The chain is built from TRBV12-3 or TRBV12-4 and TRBJ1-5; D gene ambiguous. The CDR3 is made up of 13 amino acids. Trimming stripped 5 bases from V and 0 bases from J, with 5 bases between. CDR3 loop: CASSENSNQPQHF. As DNA, the CDR3 is TGTGCCAGCAGTGAGAATAGCAATCAGCCCCAGCATTTT.

The chain couples TRBV2 to TRBJ1-2; 8 nucleotides line up with TRBD1. The CDR3 runs 15 residues. The germline CDR1 and CDR2 sequences are SNHLY and FYNNEI. V lost 11 bases and J lost 4; bases outside the gene matches: 15. CDR3 sequence reads: CASRTGINFGYGYTF. As DNA, the CDR3 is TGTGCCTCCAGGACAGGGATTAATTTCGGCTATGGCTACACCTTC.

The chain joins TRBV29-1 to TRBJ2-1; 9 nucleotides line up with TRBD2. CDR3 length: 15 amino acids. The V and J ends lost 4 bases and 4 bases, in that order; junction bases with no gene match: 8. Germline-derived CDR1 and CDR2 are SQVTM and ANQGSEA. The CDR3, as DNA: TGCAGCGTTGCGTCTAGCGGGAATGAGTACAATGAGCAGTTCTTC. It yields the protein CSVASSGNEYNEQFF.

The sample holds one count of this clone. The V and J genes are TRBV27 and TRBJ2-4; 11 nucleotides align to TRBD2. With 5 bases clipped from V and 0 bases from J, the junction kept 3 bases outside the gene matches. The CDR3 is 16 residues long. Germline CDR1 reads MNHEY; CDR2 reads SMNVEV (reference sequence). Written as DNA, the CDR3 is TGTGCCAGCAGTCACGGACTAGCGGGAGCCAAAAACATTCAGTACTTC. This sequence encodes CASSHGLAGAKNIQYF.

The chain joins TRBV3-1 (or the pseudogene TRBV3-2) to TRBJ2-3, with 15 bases aligning to TRBD2. The V segment lost 0 bases and the J segment 6 bases; nucleotides outside the gene matches: 4. From germline, CDR1 is LGHDT and CDR2 YNNKEL (reference sequence). CDR3 length: 17 amino acids. The CDR3 DNA reads TGTGCCAGCAGCCAAGAGCACGGACTAGCGGGAGGGGATACGCAGTATTTT. Protein: CASSQEHGLAGGDTQYF.

The rearrangement links TRBV5-8 to TRBJ1-1; D is perhaps TRBD1 (5 bases). Germline assignment: CDR1 SGHTS and CDR2 YDEGEE. Trimming left V 4 bases short and J 5 bases short, with 15 bases between. This CDR3 comprises 14 residues. This CDR3 is CASSLPEGLTEAFF. The CDR3 DNA follows: TGTGCCAGCAGCCTCCCAGAGGGACTAACTGAAGCTTTCTTT.

This chain connects TRBV2 to TRBJ1-5; D is ambiguous. The CDR3 length is 15 residues. In germline, CDR1 is SNHLY, CDR2 FYNNEI. Trimming took 1 base from V and 1 from J, leaving 8 bases between them. The CDR3 region is CASSEVGRSNQPQHF. As DNA, the CDR3 is TGTGCCAGCAGTGAAGTAGGCAGGAGCAATCAGCCCCAGCATTTT.

The rearrangement joins TRBV29-1 to TRBJ2-3, with a tentative D call TRBD2 (6 bases). The germline V gene has CDR1 SQVTM and CDR2 ANQGSEA. The length of the CDR3 is 15 residues. The V gene lost 6 bases and the J gene lost 0 bases, with 16 bases spanning the gap. The DNA for the CDR3 is TGCAGCGTCTCCGGGACGGGAGATAGCACAGATACGCAGTATTTT. Translated: CSVSGTGDSTDTQYF.

The chain is built from TRBV9 and TRBJ2-2; D gene unclear. V was cut by 2 bases and J by 5 bases, with 19 bases left in between. The CDR3 covers 17 residues. The germline V gene has CDR1 SGDLS and CDR2 YYNGEE. Written as DNA, the CDR3 is TGTGCCAGCAGCGTTCTCGGGCAGGCTGAGAGGACCGGGGAGCTGTTTTTT. It encodes CASSVLGQAERTGELFF.

CDR3 DNA: TGTGCCAGCAGCCCGCCCCCGGGGGGACGGATGAATGAAGCTTTCTTT. It codes for CASSPPPGGRMNEAFF. The chain combines TRBV3-1 (or the pseudogene TRBV3-2) with TRBJ1-1, with D perhaps matching TRBD1 (5 bases). V was clipped by 4 bases and J by 7 bases, with 22 bases between them. Germline values: CDR1 LGHDT, CDR2 YNNKEL (reference sequence). The CDR3 contains 16 residues.

The J gene is TRBJ1-3, the V gene TRBV20-1; D uncertain. The CDR3 is 11 amino acids. Trimming pared 7 bases from V and 3 bases from J, leaving 7 bases between. The germline V gene has CDR1 DFQATT and CDR2 SNEGSKA (reference sequence). The CDR3 bases are TGCAGTGTCAAAGGTGGAAACACCATATATTTT. Amino acid sequence: CSVKGGNTIYF.

The chain joins TRBV5-1 to TRBJ1-1, with D hard to call. V was pared by 0 bases and J by 2 bases, with 8 bases between. The CDR3 is 14 amino acids. The germline V gene encodes CDR1 SGHRS and CDR2 YFSETQ. CDR3 bases: TGCGCCAGCAGCTTGGTACAGAAAAACACTGAAGCTTTCTTT. Amino acid sequence: CASSLVQKNTEAFF. Complete variable domain (other parts from reference TRBV5-1 and TRBJ1-1): KAGVTQTPRYLIKTRGQQVTLSCSPISGHRSVSWYQQTPGQGLQFLFEYFSETQRNKGNFPGRFSGRQFSNSRSEMNVSTLELGDSALYLCASSLVQKNTEAFFGQGTRLTVV.

The CDR3 nucleotides are TGCGCCAGCAGCTTGGTGGCGTCCATGAACACTGAAGCTTTCTTT. Residues: CASSLVASMNTEAFF. The chain uses TRBV5-1 and TRBJ1-1, with D unclear. V gave up 0 bases and J gave up 0 bases, with 9 bases separating them. Germline V lookup: CDR1 SGHRS, CDR2 YFSETQ. This CDR3 is built from 15 residues.

The chain combines TRBV6-2 or TRBV6-3 with TRBJ1-1, with 7 bases matching TRBD1. The CDR3 loop spans 15 amino acids. V lost 6 bases and J lost 4; bases outside the gene matches: 11. Germline assignment: CDR1 MNHEY and CDR2 SVGEGT. As DNA, the CDR3 is TGTGCCAGCAGCCCGAGGGGGCAGGGGAGCACTGAAGCTTTCTTT. Protein product: CASSPRGQGSTEAFF.

V gene TRBV7-2 combines with J gene TRBJ1-5; D is unclear. The CDR3 consists of 14 residues. The V gene's germline CDR1 is SGHTA and CDR2 FQGNSA. The V end was cut by 0 bases, the J end by 5 bases, with 8 bases between. The CDR3 region is CASSLARRDQPQHF. CDR3 bases: TGTGCCAGCAGCTTAGCGCGAAGGGATCAGCCCCAGCATTTT.

This chain connects TRBV5-1 to TRBJ1-4; D is unresolved. In germline, CDR1 is SGHRS, CDR2 YFSETQ. The germline V and J ends were trimmed by 5 bases and 8 bases, with 13 bases remaining between them. The CDR3 covers 13 residues. The CDR3 protein is CASSRVSGEKLFF. In nucleotides, the CDR3 is TGCGCCAGCAGTAGGGTCTCGGGGGAAAAACTGTTTTTT.

The chain combines TRBV4-2 with TRBJ1-6; 11 bases are shared with TRBD1. The CDR3 totals 20 residues. V dropped 4 bases and J dropped 0; count of bases not matched to a gene: 11. Germline V gene sequence: CDR1 LGHNA, CDR2 YNFKEQ. In nucleotides, the CDR3 is TGTGCCAGCAGCCCCCGGACAGGGGGCGCCTCGCGCTCCTATAATTCACCCCTCCACTTT. It translates to CASSPRTGGASRSYNSPLHF.

The chain's CDR3 is CSVARQGPQETQYF. The CDR3 DNA sequence: TGCAGCGTTGCTCGACAGGGCCCCCAAGAGACCCAGTACTTC. The chain is built from TRBV29-1 and TRBJ2-5; 7 bases agree with TRBD1. Germline CDR1 is SQVTM and CDR2 is ANQGSEA. After removal of 4 bases from V and 1 base from J, the junction contained 6 bases not matched to a gene. CDR3 length equals 14 residues.

The chain employs TRBV9 and TRBJ1-2; tentatively, D is TRBD1 (5 bases). Trimming removed 3 bases at V and 3 bases at J, with 18 bases between. This CDR3 region has 16 residues. Germline V lookup: CDR1 SGDLS, CDR2 YYNGEE. In DNA, the CDR3 is TGTGCCAGCAGCGCAGCAGCCCGCGGGGGGGACTATGGCTACACCTTC. It specifies CASSAAARGGDYGYTF.

This clone turned up a few times. The chain links TRBV7-9 to TRBJ1-6; D not resolved. The germline V gene encodes CDR1 SEHNR and CDR2 FQNEAQ (reference sequence). Trimming took off 2 bases at V and 6 bases at J, with 11 bases between the two ends. The CDR3 sequence is 15 residues long. The CDR3 nucleotides read TGTGCCAGCAGCTTAATGGTGCTTGGTAATTCACCCCTCCACTTT. Amino acid sequence: CASSLMVLGNSPLHF.

This clone showed up just once. V gene TRBV11-2 combines with J gene TRBJ2-3; 11 positions agree with TRBD2. The CDR3 has 16 residues. Germline V CDR1 and CDR2: SGHAT, FQNNGV. The V segment lost 6 bases and the J segment 0 bases; nucleotides outside the gene matches: 5. The CDR3 is CASRALAGGSTDTQYF. CDR3 DNA sequence: TGTGCCAGCAGGGCTTTAGCGGGGGGGAGCACAGATACGCAGTATTTT.

The chain couples TRBV7-9 to TRBJ1-3; no firm D call. Trimming stripped 5 bases from V and 8 bases from J, with 16 bases between. The germline V gene has CDR1 SEHNR and CDR2 FQNEAQ (reference sequence). There are 14 residues in the CDR3. In DNA, the CDR3 is TGTGCCAGCAGCCTGGACGCTCAGCGGGACACCATATATTTT. It specifies CASSLDAQRDTIYF. Based on the CDR3 plus reference TRBV7-9 and TRBJ1-3, the full variable domain is DTGVSQNPRHKITKRGQNVTFRCDPISEHNRLYWYRQTLGQGPEFLTYFQNEAQLEKSRLLSDRFSAERPKGSFSTLEIQRTEQGDSAMYLCASSLDAQRDTIYFGEGSWLTVV.

This sequence joins TRBV27 and TRBJ1-2; D is unresolved. CDR1 MNHEY and CDR2 SMNVEV come from the germline V gene (reference sequence). This CDR3 comprises 14 residues. The V and J ends lost 4 bases and 0 bases respectively, with 9 bases between them. The CDR3 protein is CASSSAAPNYGYTF. In nucleotides, the CDR3 is TGTGCCAGCAGTTCGGCGGCTCCTAACTATGGCTACACCTTC.